This TCR beta chain originates from a study of T cells in Graves' hyperthyroidism and ophthalmopathy. Notes on the study in general: Ophthalmopathy, which appeared later, was predicted by the model a median roughly 6.5 months before onset.

This clonotype was counted between two and nine times. Its antigen is as yet unknown. Germline lookup yields CDR1 SGHVS and CDR2 FQNEAQ. V shed 2 bases and J shed 7 bases, with 9 bases lying between them. The CDR3 is 13 residues long. Amplification targeted TCR beta CDR3 regions from RNA transcripts. TCR CDR3 underwent first-round RT-PCR with the HTBI primer set. TCRdb recomputed calls from the multiplex PCR reads with MiXCR, one row per CDR3 protein. Seen here are 700,000 or so distinct CDR3 sequences, roughly 15% observed once, and the top ten hold around an eighth. This sequence originates from a woman aged 50 to 65 with Graves' ophthalmopathy. Sample: blood. The chain has TRBV7-8 and TRBJ2-1; D is undetermined. The CDR3 DNA follows: TGTGCCAGCAGCTTACTAGGTTGGAATGAGCAGTTCTTC. Translated, it gives CASSLLGWNEQFF.